One and the same sample provided the 31 T cell receptor beta chains below, sequenced in a study of identical twins. In TCRdb, the 5' RACE reads were re-called with MiXCR into one record per CDR3 protein. The table includes 510,000 or so distinct CDR3 sequences, 13% to 15% detected once. These data were also reused for a study on yellow fever vaccine responses in identical twins.

Sequencing was performed on CD4+ T cells sorted from blood. Receptors originate from a woman under 30 in good health.

This chain joins TRBV20-1 and TRBJ1-5, with 7 bases matching TRBD1. The CDR3 covers 15 residues. Germline V gene lookup returns CDR1 DFQATT and CDR2 SNEGSKA (reference sequence). V lost 3 bases and J lost 5; bases outside the gene matches: 10. The CDR3 sequence: CSASDAQGEYQPQHF. Here the CDR3 DNA reads TGCAGTGCTAGCGACGCCCAGGGGGAGTATCAGCCCCAGCATTTT.

This chain connects TRBV2 to TRBJ2-3; 7 bases line up with TRBD1. This CDR3 has 18 amino acids. With 10 bases clipped from V and 1 base from J, the junction kept 20 bases outside the gene matches. Germline loops: CDR1 SNHLY, CDR2 FYNNEI. The DNA for the CDR3 is TGTGCCATCAGCCCCCATAAAAACAGGGGCCTTCGCACAGATACGCAGTATTTT. It is translated as CAISPHKNRGLRTDTQYF.

This clonotype was observed a handful of times. The chain uses TRBV28 and TRBJ2-3; D may match TRBD1 or TRBD2 (5 bases each). The CDR3 runs 14 residues. Trimming took 8 bases from V and 0 from J, leaving 12 bases between them. Germline CDR1 MDHEN, CDR2 SYDVKM. In nucleotides, the CDR3 is TGTGCCAGCCGAGGGGCCCCTAGCACAGATACGCAGTATTTT. It yields the protein CASRGAPSTDTQYF.

This clonotype was counted only a few times. The chain employs TRBV20-1 and TRBJ2-2; D possibly corresponds to TRBD2 (6 bases). Trimming stripped 7 bases from V and 1 base from J, with 10 bases between. Germline CDR1 DFQATT, CDR2 SNEGSKA (reference sequence). This CDR3 comprises 13 residues. This CDR3 is CSVEGRNTGELFF. CDR3 in DNA: TGCAGTGTGGAGGGAAGGAACACCGGGGAGCTGTTTTTT.

This clonotype was counted a few times. The V gene is TRBV12-3 or TRBV12-4, the J gene TRBJ2-7; 12 nucleotides align to TRBD2. With 5 bases clipped from V and 2 bases from J, the junction kept 7 bases outside the gene matches. The CDR3 spans 16 residues. CDR3 in DNA: TGTGCCAGCAGTAGACTAGCGGGAGCGCGTCCCTACGAGCAGTACTTC. As protein: CASSRLAGARPYEQYF.

V usage is TRBV12-3 or TRBV12-4 and J usage is TRBJ1-6; D is unclear. Trimming shortened V by 5 bases and J by 7 bases, and 18 bases separated the two germline ends. CDR3 length: 16 amino acids. The CDR3 nucleotides are TGTGCCAGCAGTCACGCTCTACGGAGCCGGAATTCACCCCTCCACTTT. Translation: CASSHALRSRNSPLHF.

In its sample, this clonotype was seen a few times. The gene calls are TRBV29-1 and TRBJ2-7; 9 bases map to TRBD2. V lost 1 base and J lost 4; bases outside the gene matches: 8. Germline loops: CDR1 SQVTM, CDR2 ANQGSEA. The CDR3 loop spans 15 amino acids. CDR3 sequence reads: CSVEGLGGREYEQYF. The CDR3 nucleotides read TGCAGCGTTGAAGGACTAGGCGGGAGGGAATACGAGCAGTACTTC.

The chain uses TRBV20-1 and TRBJ2-3, with a weak D call TRBD2 (5 bases). With 6 bases removed from V and 5 bases from J, the gap between germline ends came to 27 bases. The CDR3 sequence is 17 residues long. CDR1 is DFQATT and CDR2 is SNEGSKA in the germline V gene (reference sequence). Here the CDR3 DNA reads TGCAGTGCAGGGCAGACGCGGGCCGCTCTTGGGAGAGATACGCAGTATTTT. Protein sequence: CSAGQTRAALGRDTQYF.

This clonotype has a handful of counts. The CDR3 loop is CASSTQGLTEAFF. DNA of the CDR3: TGTGCCAGCAGCACCCAGGGTCTGACTGAAGCTTTCTTT. The chain joins TRBV7-2 to TRBJ1-1; maybe TRBD1 (5 bases). The CDR3 is made up of 13 amino acids. Looked up from germline, CDR1 is SGHTA and CDR2 is FQGNSA. Trimming removed 5 bases from V and 5 bases from J, with 12 bases in between.

This clonotype was counted only a few times. This rearrangement joins TRBV20-1 to TRBJ2-2; D is unresolved. In germline, CDR1 is DFQATT, CDR2 SNEGSKA (reference sequence). V was cut by 6 bases and J by 5 bases, with 10 bases left in between. The CDR3 is 12 residues long. This CDR3 reads CSASRGTGELFF. Here the CDR3 DNA reads TGCAGTGCGAGCCGAGGTACCGGGGAGCTGTTTTTT.

The J gene is TRBJ2-3, the V gene TRBV28; D possibly corresponds to TRBD1 (6 bases). Between the trimmed V and J ends, which lost 5 bases and 3 bases, there was a span of 15 bases. This CDR3 region has 15 residues. Germline V gene data show CDR1 as MDHEN and CDR2 as SYDVKM. The CDR3 loop reads CASSNRDLRTDTQYF. The CDR3 DNA is TGTGCCAGCAGTAACAGGGATCTTCGGACAGATACGCAGTATTTT.

This clonotype occurred many times. This rearrangement joins TRBV29-1 to TRBJ2-7, with 11 bases aligning to TRBD1. Trimming at V came to 7 bases and at J to 0 bases, leaving 2 bases not matched to a gene. The CDR3 contains 13 residues. Germline V gene data show CDR1 as SQVTM and CDR2 as ANQGSEA. The CDR3 spells CSAGQGASYEQYF. The DNA of the CDR3 is TGCAGCGCTGGACAGGGGGCCTCCTACGAGCAGTACTTC.

This clonotype was found a few times. This chain joins TRBV24-1 and TRBJ2-1; 12 bases line up with TRBD2. Losses at the gene ends were 6 bases for V and 2 bases for J; bases not matched to a gene: 1. CDR3 size: 15 residues. Per germline, CDR1 KGHDR and CDR2 SFDVKD. The DNA for the CDR3 is TGTGCCACCAGTTCTAGCGGGAGGGCCTACAATGAGCAGTTCTTC. This gives the protein CATSSSGRAYNEQFF.

This clonotype appeared a few times. This chain uses TRBV20-1 with TRBJ2-1; 7 positions match TRBD2. The CDR3 extends over 17 amino acids. Germline assignment: CDR1 DFQATT and CDR2 SNEGSKA (reference sequence). V lost 1 base to trimming and J lost 0 bases; unmatched junction nucleotides: 9. The CDR3 DNA follows: TGCAGTGCTAGAGCCCCGTTTGCGGGAGTCTCCTACAATGAGCAGTTCTTC. It yields the protein CSARAPFAGVSYNEQFF.

This clonotype was detected a few times. The chain carries TRBV6-5 and TRBJ1-2, with D hard to call. Germline loops: CDR1 MNHEY, CDR2 SVGAGI. With 9 bases removed from V and 4 bases from J, the gap between germline ends came to 12 bases. This CDR3 is built from 12 residues. The CDR3 region is CASRAPSYGYTF. In DNA, the CDR3 is TGTGCCAGTCGGGCCCCTTCCTATGGCTACACCTTC.

This chain's CDR3 is CASSPTPDRVGANVLTF. The DNA of the CDR3 is TGTGCCAGCAGTCCTACCCCCGACAGGGTTGGGGCCAACGTCCTGACTTTC. V and J are TRBV27 and TRBJ2-6; 7 nucleotides align to TRBD1. CDR1 and CDR2 from the germline V gene are MNHEY and SMNVEV (reference sequence). This CDR3 spans 17 amino acids. With V trimmed by 5 bases and J by 3 bases, 10 bases remained unmatched.

This clonotype was found a few times. V usage is TRBV14 and J usage is TRBJ1-1; weak D call: TRBD1 (6 bases). Between the trimmed V and J ends, which lost 1 base and 1 base, there was a span of 10 bases. The CDR3 has 15 amino acids. Germline V gene data show CDR1 as SGHDN and CDR2 as FVKESK. DNA for the CDR3: TGTGCCAGCAGCCAAGCCTGGGACAAGAACACTGAAGCTTTCTTT. This gives the protein CASSQAWDKNTEAFF.

This clonotype was found a few times. Written as DNA, the CDR3 is TGCAGCGTTGCGGGGGAAACCGTGGCTTTCTTT. Amino acid sequence: CSVAGETVAFF. This rearrangement joins TRBV29-1 to TRBJ1-1, with D possibly TRBD1 on 5 matching bases. CDR1 and CDR2 (germline): SQVTM, ANQGSEA. CDR3 length: 11 amino acids. V lost 4 bases and J 11 bases, leaving 14 bases between the germline ends.

This clonotype was found a few times. V gene TRBV28 combines with J gene TRBJ2-3; 7 bases fit TRBD2. V lost 6 bases to trimming and J lost 3 bases; unmatched junction nucleotides: 9. This CDR3 is built from 15 residues. CDR1 and CDR2 (germline): MDHEN, SYDVKM. CDR3 coding DNA: TGTGCCAGCAGCCCCGAGGGAGCGGGGACAGATACGCAGTATTTT. It yields the protein CASSPEGAGTDTQYF.

This clonotype showed up many times. The chain carries TRBV4-1 and TRBJ2-3; a possible D gene is TRBD2 (5 bases). V lost 5 bases, J lost 2 bases, and 14 bases lay in between. CDR1 is MGHRA, CDR2 YSYEKL, per germline. The CDR3 has 15 residues. This CDR3 is CASSKSGGLTDTQYF. CDR3 nucleotide sequence: TGCGCCAGCAGCAAGTCGGGCGGGCTCACAGATACGCAGTATTTT.

The sample holds many counts of this clonotype. The V gene is TRBV11-2, the J gene TRBJ2-1, with TRBD1 matching 7 bases. J gave up 7 bases and V 5 bases, and 8 bases lay outside the gene matches. The germline V gene encodes CDR1 SGHAT and CDR2 FQNNGV. This CDR3 contains 14 residues. The CDR3: CASSKVGGRNEQFF. The DNA of the CDR3 is TGTGCCAGCAGCAAAGTAGGGGGCCGGAATGAGCAGTTCTTC.

This clonotype was found a few times. This rearrangement joins TRBV10-3 to TRBJ1-1, with 11 bases lining up with TRBD1. Germline loops: CDR1 ENHRY, CDR2 SYGVKD. The CDR3 is 14 amino acids. V lost 10 bases to trimming and J lost 0 bases; unmatched junction nucleotides: 4. The CDR3 nucleotides are TGTGCCACCGGACAGGGGGCGTTGAACACTGAAGCTTTCTTT. It encodes CATGQGALNTEAFF.

The chain couples TRBV7-2 to TRBJ2-3; no clear D gene. CDR3 length: 14 amino acids. The V end lost 9 bases, the J end lost 0 bases, and 13 bases lay between the germline ends. Germline assignment: CDR1 SGHTA and CDR2 FQGNSA. CDR3 DNA: TGTGCCAGTCGCTCAACCGCTAGCACAGATACGCAGTATTTT. It encodes CASRSTASTDTQYF.

This clonotype was counted only a few times. The CDR3 is CASSPTGPRGAHNEQFF. The CDR3 DNA follows: TGTGCCAGCAGCCCGACCGGTCCGAGGGGCGCCCACAATGAGCAGTTCTTC. V usage is TRBV21-1 and J usage is TRBJ2-1. TRBV21-1 is a pseudogene locus. The CDR3 is made up of 17 amino acids.

This rearrangement joins TRBV20-1 to TRBJ2-3; D may be TRBD2 (6 bases). CDR3 length: 17 residues. Germline CDR1 DFQATT, CDR2 SNEGSKA (reference sequence). V shed 6 bases and J shed 0 bases, with 22 bases lying between them. CDR3 residues: CSALKPEGLRSTDTQYF. In nucleotides, the CDR3 is TGCAGTGCCCTAAAGCCGGAGGGCCTCCGTAGCACAGATACGCAGTATTTT.

This clonotype was detected a few times. V gene TRBV7-2 combines with J gene TRBJ2-5; 7 bases line up with TRBD1. Germline CDR1 and CDR2: SGHTA and FQGNSA. Germline trimming cut 2 bases from V and 4 bases from J; bases unmatched to any gene: 1. CDR3 length: 13 residues. CDR3 bases: TGTGCCAGCAGCTTAAACAGGGGAGAGACCCAGTACTTC. Translating it yields CASSLNRGETQYF. The full variable domain, its missing parts supplied by reference TRBV7-2 and TRBJ2-5, is GAGVSQSPSNKVTEKGKDVELRCDPISGHTALYWYRQSLGQGLEFLIYFQGNSAPDKSGLPSDRFSAERTGGSVSTLTIQRTQQEDSAVYLCASSLNRGETQYFGPGTRLLVL.

There are a few counts of this clonotype. The rearrangement uses TRBV7-9 and TRBJ2-2; 7 bases are shared with TRBD1. CDR1 and CDR2 from the germline V gene are SEHNR and FQNEAQ (reference sequence). Trimming cost V 5 bases and J 5 bases; bases outside gene matches: 8. The CDR3 runs 15 residues. As DNA, the CDR3 is TGTGCCAGCAGCGGACAGGACCTGAGGACCGGGGAGCTGTTTTTT. It specifies CASSGQDLRTGELFF.

In its sample, this clonotype was seen a few times. The chain recombines TRBV5-6 with TRBJ2-2; no reliable D call. The ends were cut back, 6 bases at V and 0 bases at J, with 15 bases in the middle. CDR1 and CDR2 from the germline V gene are SGHDT and YYEEEE. The CDR3 has 16 amino acids. CDR3: CASTPSGGANTGELFF. CDR3 nucleotides: TGTGCCAGCACCCCCTCGGGCGGAGCGAACACCGGGGAGCTGTTTTTT.

This sequence joins TRBV7-2 and TRBJ2-7; D uncertain. Between the trimmed V and J ends, which lost 4 bases and 4 bases, there was a span of 14 bases. CDR1 is SGHTA, CDR2 FQGNSA, per germline. The CDR3 totals 14 residues. The CDR3 nucleotides read TGTGCCAGCAGCTCAGTTAGGGCAGGTTACGAGCAGTACGTC. This codes for CASSSVRAGYEQYV.

The genes are TRBV7-8 and TRBJ2-1; 7 bases map to TRBD2. CDR3 size: 12 residues. The trim removed 4 bases at V and 13 bases at J, leaving 7 bases unmatched. Germline V gene sequence: CDR1 SGHVS, CDR2 FQNEAQ. CDR3 sequence (DNA): TGTGCCAGCAGCTCCCCTGGGGGGGGACAGTTCTTC. Its protein is CASSSPGGGQFF.

The V and J genes are TRBV24-1 and TRBJ2-1; 11 nucleotides align to TRBD2. The CDR3 covers 19 residues. V lost 1 base and J lost 0; bases outside the gene matches: 7. CDR1 and CDR2 from the germline V gene are KGHDR and SFDVKD. The CDR3 region has the DNA TGTGCCACCAGTGATTTCCTAGCGGGGGGCCAGAGCTCCTACAATGAGCAGTTCTTC. Protein: CATSDFLAGGQSSYNEQFF.